This T cell receptor beta chain is drawn from a study of T cells after yellow fever vaccination. MiXCR, run by TCRdb on the 5' RACE reads, gives a single entry per CDR3 protein. This sample carries about 340,000 distinct CDR3 sequences, approximately 4% of them seen once, and the ten largest clones take 24%. The sample consisted of PBMCs, taken 5 days after the yellow fever booster vaccination. The receptor's source is a young man who received the YFV17D yellow fever vaccine.

CDR3 in DNA: TGCAGCGTTGAAGAGAACAGGGGGTCCTACGAGCAGTACTTC. Translated, it gives CSVEENRGSYEQYF. The chain combines TRBV29-1 with TRBJ2-7; TRBD1 matches at 8 bases. CDR1 is SQVTM, CDR2 ANQGSEA, per germline. After removal of 0 bases from V and 1 base from J, the junction contained 2 bases not matched to a gene. The CDR3 runs 14 residues.